The next 20 T cell receptor beta chains were all read from a single sample in a study of blood T cell repertoires in COVID-19. TCRdb's table, derived via immunoSEQ multiplex PCR, lists solely in-frame clones and lacks some. The repertoire holds under 400,000 clones, with around 87% as singletons. The sequenced sample was PBMCs or T cells enriched from blood (not recorded which). These receptors originate from a man aged 35 to 55 in a cohort exposed to, infected with or recovered from COVID-19 (not recorded which).

The gene calls are TRBV27 and TRBJ2-7; TRBD2 matches 9 bases. Germline V CDR1 and CDR2: MNHEY, SMNVEV (reference sequence). Trimming at V came to 5 bases and at J to 2 bases, leaving 4 bases not matched to a gene. This CDR3 region has 14 residues. The CDR3 reads CASSRTSAAYEQYF. The DNA for the CDR3 is TGTGCCAGCAGTCGGACTAGCGCCGCCTACGAGCAGTACTTC.

The chain has TRBV19 and TRBJ2-2, with a weak D call TRBD1 (6 bases). This CDR3 is built from 14 residues. V lost 4 bases and J 1 base, leaving 7 bases between the germline ends. Germline V gene sequence: CDR1 LNHDA, CDR2 SQIVND (reference sequence). The chain's CDR3 is CASSKGQNTGELFF. The CDR3 bases are TGTGCCAGTAGTAAGGGACAGAACACCGGGGAGCTGTTTTTT.

The V call is TRBV19, the J call TRBJ2-1; D is perhaps TRBD2 (5 bases). V was trimmed by 5 bases and J by 0 bases, leaving 11 bases between them. CDR1 is LNHDA, CDR2 SQIVND, per germline (reference sequence). The CDR3 has 15 amino acids. The CDR3 is CASSSIAISYNEQFF. CDR3 sequence (DNA): TGTGCCAGTAGTTCAATAGCGATCTCCTACAATGAGCAGTTCTTC.

The chain couples TRBV27 to TRBJ2-3; 14 nucleotides match TRBD2. The CDR3 totals 18 residues. V was pared by 10 bases and J by 2 bases, with 14 bases of the junction left unmatched. Germline V gene data show CDR1 as MNHEY and CDR2 as SMNVEV (reference sequence). The DNA for the CDR3 is TGTGCCACCTCCGGGACTAGCGGGAGATCGGGTCACACAGATACGCAGTATTTT. Its protein is CATSGTSGRSGHTDTQYF.

J is TRBJ2-7 and V is TRBV7-3; 10 bases map to TRBD1. The CDR3 spans 17 residues. After removal of 2 bases from V and 3 bases from J, the junction contained 10 bases not matched to a gene. CDR1 is SGHTA, CDR2 FQGTGA, per germline. The CDR3: CASSLGVGQGTNYEQYF. CDR3 bases: TGTGCCAGCAGCTTAGGGGTGGGACAGGGGACGAACTACGAGCAGTACTTC.

The genes are TRBV24-1 and TRBJ2-2; TRBD2 might be the D (6 bases). Between the trimmed V and J ends, which lost 3 bases and 1 base, there was a span of 11 bases. The CDR3 runs to 16 residues. The germline gives CDR1 KGHDR, CDR2 SFDVKD. In nucleotides, the CDR3 is TGTGCCACCAGTGATCGCCGGGACTTGAACACCGGGGAGCTGTTTTTT. It yields the protein CATSDRRDLNTGELFF.

This clone has a single count. This chain uses TRBV30 with TRBJ1-1, with 8 positions matching TRBD1. The CDR3 runs 13 residues. The junction had 9 bases not matched to a gene; V was cut back by 7 bases and J by 5 bases. Germline V gene sequence: CDR1 GTSNPN, CDR2 SVGIG (reference sequence). CDR3 region: CALDRAPLTEAFF. The CDR3, as DNA: TGTGCCTTGGACAGGGCCCCATTGACTGAAGCTTTCTTT.

V usage is TRBV29-1 and J usage is TRBJ1-1; TRBD1 might be the D (5 bases). Trimming took 3 bases from V and 6 from J, leaving 11 bases between them. The CDR3 runs to 12 residues. Germline values: CDR1 SQVTM, CDR2 ANQGSEA. The CDR3 sequence is CSVDGQGSEAFF. The DNA of the CDR3 is TGCAGCGTTGATGGGCAGGGCTCTGAAGCTTTCTTT.

The chain employs TRBV19 and TRBJ1-1, with 8 bases matching TRBD1. This CDR3 is built from 16 residues. Germline CDR1 LNHDA, CDR2 SQIVND (reference sequence). Trimming took 7 bases from V and 2 from J; bases not matched to a gene: 12. The CDR3 DNA reads TGTGCCAGTACCCCAACCCGGGACAGGACCAACACTGAAGCTTTCTTT. Its protein product is CASTPTRDRTNTEAFF.

The chain employs TRBV3-1 (or the pseudogene TRBV3-2) and TRBJ1-1; D gene ambiguous. There are 14 residues in the CDR3. V lost 4 bases and J lost 10, with 19 bases in between. CDR1 is LGHDT and CDR2 is YNNKEL in the germline V gene (reference sequence). CDR3 loop: CASSPRGGRLVAFF. The CDR3 nucleotides read TGTGCCAGCAGCCCCCGCGGAGGGAGGCTCGTAGCTTTCTTT.

CDR3 in DNA: TGTGCCAGCTCCCCTTCCCGGGACAGGGCCGGCTACACCTTC. Translated: CASSPSRDRAGYTF. The chain couples TRBV18 to TRBJ1-2, with 9 bases fitting TRBD1. Germline V gene sequence: CDR1 KGHSH, CDR2 LQKENI. V lost 6 bases, J lost 8 bases, and 10 bases stayed unmatched. The CDR3 sequence is 14 residues long.

This clone was detected a few times. Other DNA sequences in this specimen translate into the identical CDR3. V is TRBV27 and J is TRBJ1-2; D might be TRBD1 (5 bases). CDR1 and CDR2 (germline): MNHEY, SMNVEV (reference sequence). This CDR3 has 14 residues. Trimming stripped 5 bases from V and 0 bases from J, with 10 bases between. The chain's CDR3 is CASSLDRANYGYTF. CDR3 bases: TGTGCCAGCAGTCTAGACAGAGCTAACTATGGCTACACCTTC.

CDR3 protein: CASSPTSGTYNEQFF. CDR3 bases: TGCGCCAGCAGCCCGACTAGCGGGACTTACAATGAGCAGTTCTTC. The rearrangement joins TRBV5-1 to TRBJ2-1; TRBD2 matches 11 bases. The CDR3 totals 15 residues. J lost 4 bases, V lost 4 bases, and 4 bases had no gene match. Germline CDR1 and CDR2: SGHRS and YFSETQ.

The genes are TRBV5-1 and TRBJ2-1, with D hard to call. The germline V gene has CDR1 SGHRS and CDR2 YFSETQ. The CDR3 has 13 residues. Trimming removed 0 bases from V and 5 bases from J, with 6 bases in between. The CDR3 loop reads CASSLDLNNEQFF. For the CDR3, the DNA is TGCGCCAGCAGCTTGGATCTTAACAATGAGCAGTTCTTC. The variable domain in full, with the rest retrieved from reference TRBV5-1 and TRBJ2-1, is KAGVTQTPRYLIKTRGQQVTLSCSPISGHRSVSWYQQTPGQGLQFLFEYFSETQRNKGNFPGRFSGRQFSNSRSEMNVSTLELGDSALYLCASSLDLNNEQFFGPGTRLTVL.

This clone has just a few counts. The chain is built from TRBV21-1 and TRBJ1-2. TRBV21-1 is flagged as a pseudogene. The CDR3 contains 15 residues. CDR3 nucleotide sequence: TGTGCCAGCAGCAAAACGAAGCTTTCGAACTATGGCTACACCTTC. Protein product: CASSKTKLSNYGYTF.

This rearrangement joins TRBV5-5 to TRBJ2-7; 11 nucleotides agree with TRBD2. J was trimmed by 1 base and V by 4 bases; bases with no gene match: 4. There are 15 residues in the CDR3. Germline V CDR1 and CDR2: SGHKS, YYEKEE (reference sequence). The CDR3 sequence is CASSQTSGSSYEQYF. The CDR3 DNA is TGTGCCAGCAGCCAAACTAGCGGGAGTTCCTACGAGCAGTACTTC.

This chain connects TRBV10-3 to TRBJ2-1; possible D gene TRBD1, 5 bases. CDR1 is ENHRY, CDR2 SYGVKD, per germline. The CDR3 covers 15 residues. Trimming pared 0 bases from V and 4 bases from J, leaving 10 bases between. CDR3 sequence: CAISESGAQYNEQFF. The CDR3 DNA sequence: TGTGCCATCAGTGAGTCTGGGGCCCAATACAATGAGCAGTTCTTC.

This sequence joins TRBV11-2 and TRBJ1-6; D is undetermined. V lost 4 bases, J lost 6 bases, and 13 bases lay in between. The CDR3 extends over 15 amino acids. CDR1 and CDR2 (germline): SGHAT, FQNNGV. The CDR3 nucleotides are TGTGCCAGCAGCTCAGAAGGACTAACTAATTCACCCCTCCACTTT. This sequence encodes CASSSEGLTNSPLHF.

V usage is TRBV2 and J usage is TRBJ2-1; 9 bases align to TRBD2. V trimming: 7 bases; J trimming: 10 bases; junction bases outside the gene matches: 20. CDR3 length: 17 amino acids. CDR1 is SNHLY, CDR2 FYNNEI, per germline. The CDR3 loop reads CASKPGNPGLAFKEQFF. In DNA form, the CDR3 reads TGTGCCAGCAAACCCGGGAACCCGGGACTAGCTTTTAAGGAGCAGTTCTTC. The full variable domain, its missing parts supplied by reference TRBV2 and TRBJ2-1, is EPEVTQTPSHQVTQMGQEVILRCVPISNHLYFYWYRQILGQKVEFLVSFYNNEISEKSEIFDDQFSVERPDGSNFTLKIRSTKLEDSAMYFCASKPGNPGLAFKEQFFGPGTRLTVL.

The chain is built from TRBV5-4 and TRBJ2-4; D possibly corresponds to TRBD1 (5 bases). This CDR3 is 17 amino acids long. The V and J ends lost 1 base and 0 bases respectively, with 14 bases between them. CDR1 SGHNT and CDR2 YYREEE come from the germline V gene (reference sequence). CDR3 bases: TGTGCCAGCAGCTTGCCGGGCAGGGCACTAGCCAAAAACATTCAGTACTTC. Its translation is CASSLPGRALAKNIQYF. The full variable domain, rest sourced from reference TRBV5-4 and TRBJ2-4, is ETGVTQSPTHLIKTRGQQVTLRCSSQSGHNTVSWYQQALGQGPQFIFQYYREEENGRGNFPPRFSGLQFPNYSSELNVNALELDDSALYLCASSLPGRALAKNIQYFGAGTRLSVL.